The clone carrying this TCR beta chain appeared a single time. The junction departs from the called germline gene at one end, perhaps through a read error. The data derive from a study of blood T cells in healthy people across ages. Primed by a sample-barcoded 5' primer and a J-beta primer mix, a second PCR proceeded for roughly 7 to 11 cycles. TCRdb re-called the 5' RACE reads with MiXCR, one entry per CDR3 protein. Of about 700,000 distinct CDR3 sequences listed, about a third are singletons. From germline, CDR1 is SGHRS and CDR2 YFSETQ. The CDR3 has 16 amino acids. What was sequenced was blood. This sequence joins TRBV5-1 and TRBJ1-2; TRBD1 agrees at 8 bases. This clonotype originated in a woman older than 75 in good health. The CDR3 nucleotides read TGCACCAGCAGCTTGGAGGCAGGGGGCAAGGACTATGGCTACACCTTC. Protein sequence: CTSSLEAGGKDYGYTF.